The source of this TCR beta chain is a study of identical twins. MiXCR, run by TCRdb on the 5' RACE reads, gives a single entry per CDR3 protein. The sample shows 520,000 or so distinct CDR3 sequences, 20% to 25% of them seen only once. This clonotype was counted only a few times. The CDR3 has 16 residues. V gave up 6 bases and J gave up 2 bases; unmatched junction bases: 9. This sample was shared with a second study, whose subject was T cells expressing NK-cell markers. From that study: It was still unclear whether expanded NKG2C+ T cell clones were HCMV specific.

Sequenced sample: CD4+ T cells sorted from blood. The chain uses TRBV12-3 or TRBV12-4 and TRBJ1-5, with 8 bases aligning to TRBD1. This clonotype originated in a woman aged 18-29 years in good health. CDR3 coding DNA: TGTGCCAGCAGAGGAGACAGGGGATCGGGCAATCAGCCCCAGCATTTT. This codes for CASRGDRGSGNQPQHF.